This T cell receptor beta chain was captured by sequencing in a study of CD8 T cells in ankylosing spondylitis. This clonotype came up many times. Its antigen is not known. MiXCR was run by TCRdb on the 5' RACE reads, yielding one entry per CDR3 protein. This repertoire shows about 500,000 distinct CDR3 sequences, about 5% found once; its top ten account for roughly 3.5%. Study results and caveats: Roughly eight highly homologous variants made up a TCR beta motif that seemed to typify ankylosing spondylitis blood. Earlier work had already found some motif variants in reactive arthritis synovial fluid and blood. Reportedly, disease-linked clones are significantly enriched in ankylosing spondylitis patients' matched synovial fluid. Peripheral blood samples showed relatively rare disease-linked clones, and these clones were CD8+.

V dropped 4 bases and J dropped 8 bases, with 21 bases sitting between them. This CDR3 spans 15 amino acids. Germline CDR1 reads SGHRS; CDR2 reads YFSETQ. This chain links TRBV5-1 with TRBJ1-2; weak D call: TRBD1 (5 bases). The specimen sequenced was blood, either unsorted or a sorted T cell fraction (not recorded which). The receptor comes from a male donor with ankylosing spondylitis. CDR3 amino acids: CASSGLFVTGSGYTF. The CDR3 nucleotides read TGCGCCAGCAGCGGTCTCTTTGTTACAGGCAGCGGCTACACCTTC. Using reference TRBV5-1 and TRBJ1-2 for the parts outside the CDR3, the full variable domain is KAGVTQTPRYLIKTRGQQVTLSCSPISGHRSVSWYQQTPGQGLQFLFEYFSETQRNKGNFPGRFSGRQFSNSRSEMNVSTLELGDSALYLCASSGLFVTGSGYTFGSGTRLTVV.